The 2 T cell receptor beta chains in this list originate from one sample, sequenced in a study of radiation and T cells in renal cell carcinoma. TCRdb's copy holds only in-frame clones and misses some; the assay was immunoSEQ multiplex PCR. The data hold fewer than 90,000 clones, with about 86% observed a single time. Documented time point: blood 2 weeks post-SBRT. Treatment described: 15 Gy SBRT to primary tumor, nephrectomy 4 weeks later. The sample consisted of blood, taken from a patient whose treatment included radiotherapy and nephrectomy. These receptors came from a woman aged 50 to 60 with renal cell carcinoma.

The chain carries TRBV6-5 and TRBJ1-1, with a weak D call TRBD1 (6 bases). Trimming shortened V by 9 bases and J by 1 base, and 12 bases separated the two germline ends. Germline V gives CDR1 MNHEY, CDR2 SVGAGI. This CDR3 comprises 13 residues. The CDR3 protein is CASYRVGNTEAFF. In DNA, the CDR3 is TGTGCCAGTTACAGGGTGGGGAACACTGAAGCTTTCTTT.

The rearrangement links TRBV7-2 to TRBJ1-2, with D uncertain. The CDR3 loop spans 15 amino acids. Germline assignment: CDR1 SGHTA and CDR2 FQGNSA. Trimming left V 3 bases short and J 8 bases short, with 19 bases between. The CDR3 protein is CASSFPIGGLDGYTF. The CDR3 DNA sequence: TGTGCCAGCAGCTTTCCTATAGGCGGTCTCGACGGCTACACCTTC.